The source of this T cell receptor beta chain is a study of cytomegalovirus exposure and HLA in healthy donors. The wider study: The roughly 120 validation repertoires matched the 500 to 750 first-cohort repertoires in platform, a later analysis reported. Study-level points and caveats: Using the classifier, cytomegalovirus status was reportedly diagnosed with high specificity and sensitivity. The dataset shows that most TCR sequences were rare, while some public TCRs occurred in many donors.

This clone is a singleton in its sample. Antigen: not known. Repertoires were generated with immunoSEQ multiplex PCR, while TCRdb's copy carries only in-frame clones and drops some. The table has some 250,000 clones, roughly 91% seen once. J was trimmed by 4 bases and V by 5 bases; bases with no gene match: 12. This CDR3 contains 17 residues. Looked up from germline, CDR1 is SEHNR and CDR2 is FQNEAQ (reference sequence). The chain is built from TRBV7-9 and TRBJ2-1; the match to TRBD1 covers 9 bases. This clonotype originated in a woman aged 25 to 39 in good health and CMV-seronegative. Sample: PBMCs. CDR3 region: CASSPKPTGGTYNEQFF. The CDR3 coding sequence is TGTGCCAGCAGCCCAAAACCGACAGGGGGGACTTACAATGAGCAGTTCTTC. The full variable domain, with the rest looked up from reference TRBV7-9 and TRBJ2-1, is DTGVSQNPRHKITKRGQNVTFRCDPISEHNRLYWYRQTLGQGPEFLTYFQNEAQLEKSRLLSDRFSAERPKGSFSTLEIQRTEQGDSAMYLCASSPKPTGGTYNEQFFGPGTRLTVL.